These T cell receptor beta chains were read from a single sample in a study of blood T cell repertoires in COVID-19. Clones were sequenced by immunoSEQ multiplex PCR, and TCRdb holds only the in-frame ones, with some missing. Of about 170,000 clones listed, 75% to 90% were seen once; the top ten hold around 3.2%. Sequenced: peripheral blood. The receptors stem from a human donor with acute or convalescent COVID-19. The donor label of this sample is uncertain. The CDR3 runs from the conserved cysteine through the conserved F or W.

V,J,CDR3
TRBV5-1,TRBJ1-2,CASSAGRLSYGDNYGYTF
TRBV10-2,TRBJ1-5,CASSEFVNQPQHF
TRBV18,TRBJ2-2,CASSPRGTGVGELFF
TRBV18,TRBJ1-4,CASSSATATNEKLFF
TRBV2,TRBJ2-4,CASSVTGGGIQYF
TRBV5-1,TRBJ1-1,CASSLRTGGAAEAFF
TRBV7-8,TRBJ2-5,CASSPRLAVAQETQYF
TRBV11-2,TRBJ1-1,CASSLRTGLNTEAFF
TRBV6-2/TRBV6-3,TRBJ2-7,CASSSRYEQYF
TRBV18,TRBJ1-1,CASSGTVNTEAFF
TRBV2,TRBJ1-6,CASRTGGAYNSPLHF
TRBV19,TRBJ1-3,CASSPDRAAWSAGNTIYF
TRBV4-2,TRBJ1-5,CASSQGGLVGNQPQHF
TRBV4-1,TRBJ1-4,CASSRRQDREEKLFF
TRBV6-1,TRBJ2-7,CASSGTGTDWSSYFSEQYF
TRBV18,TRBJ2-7,CASSPGQAPYEQYF
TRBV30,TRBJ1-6,CAFKTGTGISPLHF
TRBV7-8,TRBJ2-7,CASSTTDRGLGEQYF
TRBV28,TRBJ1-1,CASSINGGGRGTEAFF
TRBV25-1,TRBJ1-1,CASSEYTTGYEAFF
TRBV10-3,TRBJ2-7,CAIKAGSDEQYF
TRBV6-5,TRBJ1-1,CASSLRGETEAFF
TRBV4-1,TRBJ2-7,CASSQGEYYEQYF
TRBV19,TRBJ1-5,CASSIDSLGTGVRISQHF
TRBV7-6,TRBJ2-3,CASSTGLGFLDTQYF
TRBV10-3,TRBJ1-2,CAISGGQGNYGYTF
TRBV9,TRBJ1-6,CASSVGRENSPLHF
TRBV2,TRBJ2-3,CARSEGRKTDTQYF
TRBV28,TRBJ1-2,CASSRNGDRTLYTF
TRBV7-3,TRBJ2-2,CASSFYPASANTGELFF
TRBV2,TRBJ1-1,CASRTGTGITEAFF
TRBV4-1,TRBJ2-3,CASSQSLAARTDTQYF
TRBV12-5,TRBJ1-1,CASGLWGGTEAFF